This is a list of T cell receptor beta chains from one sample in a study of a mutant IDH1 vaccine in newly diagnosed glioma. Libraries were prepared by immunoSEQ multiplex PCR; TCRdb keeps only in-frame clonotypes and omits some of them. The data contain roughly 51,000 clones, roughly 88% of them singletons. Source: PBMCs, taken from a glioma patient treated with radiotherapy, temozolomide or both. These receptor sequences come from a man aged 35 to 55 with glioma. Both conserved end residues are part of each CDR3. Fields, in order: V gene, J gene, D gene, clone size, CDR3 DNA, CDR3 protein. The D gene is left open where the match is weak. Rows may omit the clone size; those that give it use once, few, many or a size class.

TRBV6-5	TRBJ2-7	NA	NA	TGTGCCAGCAGTTCCTGGCAACGAGCCTTCTACGAGCAGTACTTC	CASSSWQRAFYEQYF
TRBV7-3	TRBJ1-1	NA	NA	TGTGCCAGCAGGGCAGGACTGAACACTGAAGCTTTCTTT	CASRAGLNTEAFF
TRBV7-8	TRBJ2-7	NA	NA	TGTGCCAGGGGGGGAAAATACGAGCAGTACTTC	CARGGKYEQYF
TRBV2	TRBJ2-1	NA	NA	TGTGCCAGCACCTCCCCATTGGAAAAGCAGTTCTTC	CASTSPLEKQFF
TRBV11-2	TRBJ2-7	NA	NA	TGTGCCAGCAGCTTAGATCGTTCCTACGAGCAGTACTTC	CASSLDRSYEQYF
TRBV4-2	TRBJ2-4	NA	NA	TGTGCCAGCAGCCAAGATGAACAGGGCGAAAACATTCAGTACTTC	CASSQDEQGENIQYF
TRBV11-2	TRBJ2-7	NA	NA	TGTGCCACGAGCGGCCCCTACGAGCAGTACTTC	CATSGPYEQYF
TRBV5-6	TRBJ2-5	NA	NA	TGTGCCAGCAGCTTCCAGGACATCCAAGAGACCCAGTACTTC	CASSFQDIQETQYF
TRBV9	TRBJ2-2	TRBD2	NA	TGTGCCAGCAGCACGTTAGCGGGGGCGAACACCGGGGAGCTGTTTTTT	CASSTLAGANTGELFF
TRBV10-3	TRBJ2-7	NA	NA	TGTGCCATCAGTGACACGACAGGCTACGAGCAGTACTTC	CAISDTTGYEQYF
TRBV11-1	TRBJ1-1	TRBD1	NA	TGTGCCAGCAGCTCGGGACAGGGGGGCGCCGCTTTCTTT	CASSSGQGGAAFF
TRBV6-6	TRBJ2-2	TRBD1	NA	TGTGCCAGCACTATGGACAGGGCAGTACGCTCCGGGGAGCTGTTTTTT	CASTMDRAVRSGELFF
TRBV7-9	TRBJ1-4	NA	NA	TGTGCCAGCAGCACCGGACAGTCCCCTAATGAAAAACTGTTTTTT	CASSTGQSPNEKLFF
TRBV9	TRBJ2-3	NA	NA	TGTGCCAGCAGCCTGCTACTAGTTGGTTCAGATACGCAGTATTTT	CASSLLLVGSDTQYF
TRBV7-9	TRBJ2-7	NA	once	TGTGCCAGCAGCCCCATTACTGGGCCTTTTACCTACGAGCAGTACTTC	CASSPITGPFTYEQYF
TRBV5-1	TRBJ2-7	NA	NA	TGCGCCAGCAGCCCCCTTTCAGGAGAGTCCTACGAGCAGTACTTC	CASSPLSGESYEQYF
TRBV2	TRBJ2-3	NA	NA	TGTGCCAGCGGGGTACAGTTTGGAGATACGCAGTATTTT	CASGVQFGDTQYF
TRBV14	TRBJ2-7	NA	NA	TGTGCCAGCAGCCAAGAAGCGTTCTCCTACGAGCAGTACTTC	CASSQEAFSYEQYF
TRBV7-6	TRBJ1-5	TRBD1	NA	TGTGCCAGCAGCTTAGGTACCGGGACAGGGAGCAATCAGCCCCAGCATTTT	CASSLGTGTGSNQPQHF
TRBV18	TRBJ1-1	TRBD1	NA	TGTGCCAGCTCACCGGGGACAGAGAACACTGAAGCTTTCTTT	CASSPGTENTEAFF
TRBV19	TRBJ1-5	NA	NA	TGTGCCAGTGGCGACAGGAGCAATCAGCCCCAGCATTTT	CASGDRSNQPQHF
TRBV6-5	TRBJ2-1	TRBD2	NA	TGTGCCAGCAGTTACACTAGCGGGGGGTGGAATGAGCAGTTCTTC	CASSYTSGGWNEQFF
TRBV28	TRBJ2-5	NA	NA	TGTGCCAGCAAGGCGGGGACAGAGACCCAGTACTTC	CASKAGTETQYF
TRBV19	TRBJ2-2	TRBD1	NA	TGTGCCAGCCGCACCCACGGGACAGGGGAATCCGGGGAGCTGTTTTTT	CASRTHGTGESGELFF
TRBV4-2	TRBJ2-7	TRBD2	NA	TGTGCCAGCAGCCAAGATGGACTAGCGGGAGGGTACGAGCAGTACTTC	CASSQDGLAGGYEQYF
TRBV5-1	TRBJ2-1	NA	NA	TGCGCCAGCAGCTTGCCCGACTCCTACAATGAGCAGTTCTTC	CASSLPDSYNEQFF
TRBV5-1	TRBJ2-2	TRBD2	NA	TGCGCCAGCAGCTTGGGGACTAGCGCCGGGGAGCTGTTTTTT	CASSLGTSAGELFF
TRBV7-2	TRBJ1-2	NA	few	TGTGCCAGCAGCTTAGACCCCCGACAGCCCTATCAAAGGGGCTACACCTTC	CASSLDPRQPYQRGYTF
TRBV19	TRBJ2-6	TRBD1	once	TGTGCCAGTAGTATGGGGACAGGGAGGTCTGGGGCCAACGTCCTGACTTTC	CASSMGTGRSGANVLTF
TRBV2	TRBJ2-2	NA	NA	TGTGCCAGCACCCTACGGACGGGAGTTACCGGGGAGCTGTTTTTT	CASTLRTGVTGELFF